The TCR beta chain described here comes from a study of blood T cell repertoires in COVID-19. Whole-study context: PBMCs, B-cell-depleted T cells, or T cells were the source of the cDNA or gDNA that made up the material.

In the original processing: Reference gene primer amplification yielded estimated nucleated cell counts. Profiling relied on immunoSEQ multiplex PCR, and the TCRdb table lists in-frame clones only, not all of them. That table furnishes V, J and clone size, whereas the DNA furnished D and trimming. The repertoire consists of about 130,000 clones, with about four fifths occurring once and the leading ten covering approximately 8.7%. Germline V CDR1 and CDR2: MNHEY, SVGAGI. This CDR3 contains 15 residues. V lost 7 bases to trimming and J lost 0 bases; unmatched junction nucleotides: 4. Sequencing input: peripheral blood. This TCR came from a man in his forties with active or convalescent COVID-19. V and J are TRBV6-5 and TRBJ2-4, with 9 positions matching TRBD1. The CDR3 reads CASTGTGIAKNIQYF. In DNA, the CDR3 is TGTGCCAGCACTGGGACAGGGATAGCCAAAAACATTCAGTACTTC.